The 6 T cell receptor beta chains listed next were all sequenced from one sample in a study of blood T cells in healthy people across ages. Primers used in a second PCR of roughly 6 to 12 cycles were a sample-barcoded 5' primer and a J-beta primer mix. TCRdb ran MiXCR on the 5' RACE reads and lists one entry per CDR3 protein. The sample lists about 1.8 million distinct CDR3 sequences, 40% to 55% occurring once. The specimen sequenced was blood. These receptors were obtained from a woman aged 40 to 50 in good health.

This chain connects TRBV5-1 to TRBJ1-2; D ambiguous. CDR3 length equals 12 residues. The V and J ends lost 4 bases and 3 bases respectively, with 7 bases between them. CDR1 SGHRS and CDR2 YFSETQ come from the germline V gene. Here the CDR3 reads CASSGSDYGYTF. CDR3 coding DNA: TGCGCCAGCAGCGGCAGTGACTATGGCTACACCTTC.

This clonotype was seen at least ten times. The J gene is TRBJ2-6, the V gene TRBV20-1; perhaps D is TRBD1 or TRBD2 (5 bases each). Trimming removed 3 bases at V and 1 base at J, with 13 bases between. Germline V gives CDR1 DFQATT, CDR2 SNEGSKA (reference sequence). The CDR3 runs to 16 residues. The chain's CDR3 is CSASGAGYSGANVLTF. DNA for the CDR3: TGCAGTGCTAGCGGGGCGGGCTATTCTGGGGCCAACGTCCTGACTTTC.

This chain links TRBV7-6 with TRBJ2-3; 8 nucleotides align to TRBD2. J was trimmed by 3 bases and V by 0 bases; bases with no gene match: 8. The CDR3 spans 17 residues. Germline V CDR1 and CDR2: SGHVS, FNYEAQ. The CDR3 loop reads CASSLASRLARTDTQYF. The CDR3 DNA reads TGTGCCAGCAGCTTAGCGTCCCGACTAGCGCGTACAGATACGCAGTATTTT.

V and J are TRBV19 and TRBJ2-5, with D possibly TRBD1 on 6 matching bases. Germline CDR1 LNHDA, CDR2 SQIVND (reference sequence). Trimming took off 7 bases at V and 1 base at J, with 16 bases between the two ends. The CDR3 contains 15 residues. CDR3 sequence (DNA): TGTGCCAGTATGATGGACAGCGCGACCCAAGAGACCCAGTACTTC. Its translation is CASMMDSATQETQYF.

The V call is TRBV13, the J call TRBJ1-2; 8 bases line up with TRBD1. V was clipped by 0 bases and J by 0 bases; unmatched bases: 9. The CDR3 loop spans 18 amino acids. In germline, CDR1 is PRHDT, CDR2 FYEKMQ (reference sequence). CDR3 DNA sequence: TGTGCCAGCAGCTTAGGCTTGCCCGGGACAGGATCTAACTATGGCTACACCTTC. Translation gives CASSLGLPGTGSNYGYTF.

The CDR3 region has the DNA TGTGCCAGCAGTTCCGGGACCTCCGACATTCAGTACTTC. The encoded protein is CASSSGTSDIQYF. This rearrangement joins TRBV7-9 to TRBJ2-4, with D perhaps TRBD1 or TRBD2 (5 bases each). Germline CDR1 is SEHNR and CDR2 is FQNEAQ (reference sequence). With 6 bases removed from V and 8 bases from J, the gap between germline ends came to 14 bases. CDR3 size: 13 residues.